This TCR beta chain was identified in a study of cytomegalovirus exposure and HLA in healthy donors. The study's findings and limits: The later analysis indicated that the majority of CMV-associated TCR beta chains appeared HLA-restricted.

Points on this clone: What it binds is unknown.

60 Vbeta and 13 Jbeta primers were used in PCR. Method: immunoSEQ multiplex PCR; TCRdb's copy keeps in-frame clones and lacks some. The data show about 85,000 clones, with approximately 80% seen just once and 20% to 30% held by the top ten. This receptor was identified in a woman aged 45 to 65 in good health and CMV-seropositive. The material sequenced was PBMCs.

DNA for the CDR3: TGTGCCAGCGGAAAGGACAAGGAAGGCCTCAATCAGCCCCAGCATTTT. This encodes CASGKDKEGLNQPQHF. This chain uses TRBV2 with TRBJ1-5; D may be TRBD1 (5 bases). V lost 8 bases and J 3 bases, leaving 20 bases between the germline ends. CDR1 SNHLY and CDR2 FYNNEI come from the germline V gene. The CDR3 has 16 residues.